The rows below give T cell receptor beta chains drawn from one sample of a study of PD-1 blockade in classical Hodgkin lymphoma. Only in-frame clones appear in the TCRdb table, and some are missing; sequencing was by immunoSEQ multiplex PCR. The profile shows about 110,000 clones, roughly nine tenths of them singletons. The sequencing here drew on peripheral blood mononuclear cells (PBMCs), taken before the second cycle of nivolumab. Receptors originate from a human donor with classical Hodgkin lymphoma. Each CDR3 is given with its conserved first and last residue. The order of the fields is V gene, D gene, clone size, J gene, CDR3 protein, CDR3 DNA. D genes are given only for firm matches. A row's size may be missing; if present it is once, few, many or a size class.

TRBV4-3	TRBD2	.	TRBJ2-2	CASSQAASREARTGELFF	TGCGCCAGCAGCCAAGCCGCCTCGCGGGAGGCCAGGACCGGGGAGCTGTTTTTT
TRBV19	TRBD1	.	TRBJ1-5	CASSQGQGTFQPQHF	TGTGCCAGTAGTCAGGGACAGGGAACATTTCAGCCCCAGCATTTT
TRBV5-1	.	.	TRBJ2-1	CASSWDNEQFF	TGCGCCAGCAGCTGGGACAATGAGCAGTTCTTC
TRBV21-1	.	.	TRBJ2-6	CASSNRFEGGANVLTF	TGTGCCAGCAGCAACCGATTCGAGGGTGGGGCCAACGTCCTGACTTTC
TRBV9	.	few	TRBJ1-2	CASSPEGAYGYTF	TGTGCCAGCAGCCCCGAAGGGGCGTATGGCTACACCTTC
TRBV18	TRBD1	.	TRBJ1-2	CASSTGQGTNYGYTF	TGTGCCAGCTCAACCGGACAGGGAACGAACTATGGCTACACCTTC
TRBV10-3	TRBD1	once	TRBJ2-7	CAIRGQAYEQYF	TGTGCCATCCGTGGACAGGCCTACGAGCAGTACTTC
TRBV6-5	TRBD1	few	TRBJ1-1	CASSYRTGQTEAFF	TGTGCCAGCAGTTACCGGACAGGGCAAACTGAAGCTTTCTTT
TRBV6-1	TRBD1	.	TRBJ2-7	CAIAHRTGSYEQYF	TGTGCCATAGCCCATCGGACAGGGTCCTACGAGCAGTACTTC
TRBV4-3	.	.	TRBJ2-7	CASSQSLGSGTGYEQYF	TGCGCCAGCAGCCAATCCCTCGGGTCCGGGACGGGTTACGAGCAGTACTTC